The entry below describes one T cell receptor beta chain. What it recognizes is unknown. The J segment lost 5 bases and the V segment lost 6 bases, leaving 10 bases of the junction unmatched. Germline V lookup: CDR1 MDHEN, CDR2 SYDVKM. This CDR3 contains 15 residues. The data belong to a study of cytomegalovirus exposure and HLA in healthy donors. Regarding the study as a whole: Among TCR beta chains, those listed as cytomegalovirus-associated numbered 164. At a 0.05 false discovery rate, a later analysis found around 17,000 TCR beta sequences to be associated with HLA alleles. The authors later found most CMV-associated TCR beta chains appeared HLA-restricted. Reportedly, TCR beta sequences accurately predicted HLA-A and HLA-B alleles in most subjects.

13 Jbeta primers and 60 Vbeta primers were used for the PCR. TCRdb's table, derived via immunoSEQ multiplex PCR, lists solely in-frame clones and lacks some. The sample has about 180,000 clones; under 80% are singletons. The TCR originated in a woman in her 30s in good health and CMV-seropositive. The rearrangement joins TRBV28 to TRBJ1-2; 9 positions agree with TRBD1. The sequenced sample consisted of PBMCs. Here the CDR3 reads CASSARDRADYGYTF. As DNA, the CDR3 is TGTGCCAGCAGCGCCCGGGACAGGGCCGATTATGGCTACACCTTC.